These 14 T cell receptor beta chains share one sample of origin, sequenced in a study of blood T cell repertoires in COVID-19. Data came from immunoSEQ multiplex PCR; TCRdb stores just in-frame clones and leaves some out. The table lists 140,000 to 150,000 clones, roughly 88% of them singletons. The sample taken for sequencing was peripheral blood. The receptors come from a woman in her sixties with COVID-19, enrolled during active disease.

The V gene is TRBV27, the J gene TRBJ2-1; no definite D call. Per germline, CDR1 MNHEY and CDR2 SMNVEV (reference sequence). This CDR3 is 13 amino acids long. With 5 bases removed from V and 9 bases from J, the gap between germline ends came to 14 bases. CDR3 nucleotide sequence: TGTGCCAGCAGTCTCGATAGCTTTGGTGAGCAGTTCTTC. This gives the protein CASSLDSFGEQFF.

V usage is TRBV5-4 and J usage is TRBJ1-1; tentatively, D is TRBD1 (5 bases). V was pared by 0 bases and J by 8 bases, with 20 bases between. The CDR3 runs 16 residues. Looked up from germline, CDR1 is SGHNT and CDR2 is YYREEE (reference sequence). The CDR3 sequence is CASSLAGAGGFDEAFF. CDR3 coding DNA: TGTGCCAGCAGCTTGGCCGGGGCGGGGGGGTTCGACGAAGCTTTCTTT. The full variable domain, in which reference TRBV5-4 and TRBJ1-1 provide the parts outside the CDR3, is ETGVTQSPTHLIKTRGQQVTLRCSSQSGHNTVSWYQQALGQGPQFIFQYYREEENGRGNFPPRFSGLQFPNYSSELNVNALELDDSALYLCASSLAGAGGFDEAFFGQGTRLTVV.

The chain has TRBV5-1 and TRBJ2-5; 7 bases align to TRBD1. With V trimmed by 3 bases and J by 2 bases, 7 bases remained unmatched. The CDR3 is made up of 15 amino acids. Germline-derived CDR1 and CDR2 are SGHRS and YFSETQ. In DNA, the CDR3 is TGCGCCAGCAGCTCGTCAAGCAGGGGGCAAGAGACCCAGTACTTC. This encodes CASSSSSRGQETQYF.

The chain couples TRBV5-1 to TRBJ2-3; D may be TRBD1 (6 bases). The CDR3 is made up of 13 amino acids. Per germline, CDR1 SGHRS and CDR2 YFSETQ. Trimming took 4 bases from V and 2 from J, leaving 8 bases between them. The CDR3 sequence is CASSQGFTDTQYF. In DNA, the CDR3 is TGCGCCAGCAGCCAGGGGTTCACAGATACGCAGTATTTT.

This clone was found once. The J gene is TRBJ2-3, the V gene TRBV5-4; 7 positions agree with TRBD2. The length of the CDR3 is 16 residues. V dropped 4 bases and J dropped 3; count of bases not matched to a gene: 11. CDR1 and CDR2 (germline): SGHNT, YYREEE (reference sequence). CDR3 sequence reads: CASSPGVQGGTDTQYF. The CDR3, as DNA: TGTGCCAGCAGCCCCGGGGTCCAGGGAGGGACAGATACGCAGTATTTT. Looking up the rest from reference TRBV5-4 and TRBJ2-3 gives the full variable domain: ETGVTQSPTHLIKTRGQQVTLRCSSQSGHNTVSWYQQALGQGPQFIFQYYREEENGRGNFPPRFSGLQFPNYSSELNVNALELDDSALYLCASSPGVQGGTDTQYFGPGTRLTVL.

This clone has only a few counts. The CDR3 sequence is CASSGRDRGPAGELFF. The CDR3 nucleotides are TGTGCCAGCAGCGGGCGGGACAGGGGGCCGGCCGGGGAGCTGTTTTTT. V gene TRBV11-3 combines with J gene TRBJ2-2; 12 bases are a match to TRBD1. The CDR3 is 16 residues long. Trimming removed 5 bases from V and 6 bases from J; junction bases left unmatched: 7. CDR1 and CDR2 from the germline V gene are SGHNT and YENEEA.

V and J are TRBV24-1 and TRBJ2-3, with 8 bases identical to TRBD2. The CDR3 contains 15 residues. V lost 0 bases and J lost 9; bases outside the gene matches: 7. CDR1 and CDR2 (germline): KGHDR, SFDVKD. In DNA, the CDR3 is TGTGCCACCAGTGATTTGGGACCACCGGGGGGGACGCAGTATTTT. Translating it yields CATSDLGPPGGTQYF.

The genes are TRBV4-2 and TRBJ1-1; 8 bases fit TRBD1. CDR3 length: 16 residues. CDR1 is LGHNA and CDR2 is YNFKEQ in the germline V gene. V lost 1 base and J lost 0; bases outside the gene matches: 4. The CDR3 spells CASSQGATGVNTEAFF. The CDR3 DNA reads as TGTGCCAGCAGCCAAGGAGCGACAGGGGTGAACACTGAAGCTTTCTTT.

This chain links TRBV5-1 with TRBJ2-2; a possible D gene is TRBD1 (5 bases). There are 13 residues in the CDR3. The V and J ends lost 5 bases and 4 bases respectively, with 9 bases between them. Germline V gene sequence: CDR1 SGHRS, CDR2 YFSETQ. The CDR3 loop is CASSPGITGELFF. CDR3 DNA: TGCGCCAGCAGTCCAGGGATCACCGGGGAGCTGTTTTTT. Filled out from reference TRBV5-1 and TRBJ2-2, the complete variable domain reads KAGVTQTPRYLIKTRGQQVTLSCSPISGHRSVSWYQQTPGQGLQFLFEYFSETQRNKGNFPGRFSGRQFSNSRSEMNVSTLELGDSALYLCASSPGITGELFFGEGSRLTVL.

V is TRBV6-5 and J is TRBJ2-7, with a weak D call TRBD2 (5 bases). Germline CDR1 reads MNHEY; CDR2 reads SVGAGI. The CDR3 sequence is 14 residues long. V lost 2 bases and J 3 bases, leaving 11 bases between the germline ends. CDR3 protein: CASSYDAGRYEQYF. The CDR3 DNA follows: TGTGCCAGCAGTTACGATGCGGGTCGCTACGAGCAGTACTTC.

The chain employs TRBV27 and TRBJ2-3, with a tentative D call TRBD1 (6 bases). CDR1 is MNHEY and CDR2 is SMNVEV in the germline V gene (reference sequence). This CDR3 region has 13 residues. V lost 1 base and J lost 5, with 7 bases in between. CDR3: CASSLWTEDTQYF. CDR3 DNA sequence: TGTGCCAGCAGTTTATGGACAGAAGATACGCAGTATTTT.

The chain links TRBV7-2 to TRBJ2-1; tentatively, D is TRBD2 (6 bases). Trimming stripped 0 bases from V and 0 bases from J, with 6 bases between. Germline V gene sequence: CDR1 SGHTA, CDR2 FQGNSA. The CDR3 sequence is 15 residues long. CDR3 region: CASSLAGSSYNEQFF. Here the CDR3 DNA reads TGTGCCAGCAGCTTAGCCGGGAGCTCCTACAATGAGCAGTTCTTC.

J is TRBJ2-2 and V is TRBV7-3; 11 bases match TRBD2. This CDR3 spans 16 amino acids. Trimming at V came to 5 bases and at J to 7 bases, leaving 9 bases not matched to a gene. CDR1 is SGHTA, CDR2 FQGTGA, per germline. The CDR3 loop reads CASSAPSGGFGGELFF. The DNA for the CDR3 is TGTGCCAGCAGCGCCCCTAGCGGGGGGTTCGGCGGGGAGCTGTTTTTT.

This chain uses TRBV5-1 with TRBJ2-7, with unresolved D. Germline V CDR1 and CDR2: SGHRS, YFSETQ. Trimming took off 0 bases at V and 0 bases at J, with 7 bases between the two ends. The CDR3 runs 14 residues. The CDR3 bases are TGCGCCAGCAGCTTGGTTCTCCCCTCCTACGAGCAGTACTTC. Residues: CASSLVLPSYEQYF.